This T cell receptor beta chain is drawn from a study of blood T cell repertoires in COVID-19. This CDR3 is 15 amino acids long. CDR1 SGHTA and CDR2 FQGNSA come from the germline V gene. The ends were cut back, 2 bases at V and 0 bases at J, with 10 bases in the middle. Profiled with immunoSEQ multiplex PCR; TCRdb holds only in-frame clones, not every one. Of about 56,000 clones detected, around 90% appear once; the ten largest clones hold about 3.2%. The clonotype originates from a man aged 50 to 59 with active COVID-19. The chain combines TRBV7-2 with TRBJ1-1; D perhaps matches TRBD1 (5 bases). Sequencing was carried out using peripheral blood. CDR3 protein: CASSLRAGMNTEAFF. The CDR3 DNA follows: TGTGCCAGCAGCTTAAGGGCAGGGATGAACACTGAAGCTTTCTTT.